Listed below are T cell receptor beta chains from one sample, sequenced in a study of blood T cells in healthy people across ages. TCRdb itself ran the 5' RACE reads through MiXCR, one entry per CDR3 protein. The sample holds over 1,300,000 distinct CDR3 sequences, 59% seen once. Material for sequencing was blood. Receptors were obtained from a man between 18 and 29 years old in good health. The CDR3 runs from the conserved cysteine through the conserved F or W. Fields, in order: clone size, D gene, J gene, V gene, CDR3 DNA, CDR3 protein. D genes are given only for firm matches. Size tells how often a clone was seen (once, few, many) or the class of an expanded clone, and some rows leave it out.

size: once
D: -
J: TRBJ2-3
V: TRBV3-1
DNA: TGTGCCAGCAGCCAAGATCCCGTCGGGGGAGATACGCAGTATTTT
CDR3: CASSQDPVGGDTQYF

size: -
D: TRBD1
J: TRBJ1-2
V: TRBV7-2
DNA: TGTGCCAGCAGCTCACAGGGGGCTCGGGGCTACACCTTC
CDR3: CASSSQGARGYTF

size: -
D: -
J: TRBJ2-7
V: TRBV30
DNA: TGTGCCTGGAGTCAAGAGTACGAGCAGTACTTC
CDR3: CAWSQEYEQYF

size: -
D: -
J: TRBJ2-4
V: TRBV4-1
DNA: TGCGCCAGCAGCAACGGGGGCCTAGCCAAAAACATTCAGTACTTC
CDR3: CASSNGGLAKNIQYF

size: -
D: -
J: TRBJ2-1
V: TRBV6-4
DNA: TGTGCCAGCAGTGACTCGGCTAGCAGTGATACCAATGAGCAGTTCTTC
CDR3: CASSDSASSDTNEQFF

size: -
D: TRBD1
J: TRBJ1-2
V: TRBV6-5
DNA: TGTGCCAGCAGTTCGGGGCCGACAGGGGGCTACTATGGCTACACCTTC
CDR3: CASSSGPTGGYYGYTF

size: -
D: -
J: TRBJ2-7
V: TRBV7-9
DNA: TGTGCCAGCAGCTTAGTTGGGCAGGCCCGCAGCGAGCAGTACTTC
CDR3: CASSLVGQARSEQYF

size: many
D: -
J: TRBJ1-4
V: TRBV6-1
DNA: TGTGCCAGCAGCTCCGGGTCCGCCAATGAAAAACTGTTTTTT
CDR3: CASSSGSANEKLFF

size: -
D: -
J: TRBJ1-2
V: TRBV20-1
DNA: TGCAGTGCTAAGGAAAATATCAACTATGGCTACACCTTC
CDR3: CSAKENINYGYTF

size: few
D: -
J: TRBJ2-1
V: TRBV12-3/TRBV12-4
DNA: TGTGCCAGCAGTTTCGGCGGCGGGATCACCAATGAGCAGTTCTTC
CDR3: CASSFGGGITNEQFF

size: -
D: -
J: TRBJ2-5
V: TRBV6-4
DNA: TGTGCCAGCAGTTACTCGCAGCCCACGGAGCAGTACTTC
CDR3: CASSYSQPTEQYF

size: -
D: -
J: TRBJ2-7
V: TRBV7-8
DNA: TGTGCCAGCAGCTTGGGTGTTAGGCGCGAGCAGTACTTC
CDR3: CASSLGVRREQYF

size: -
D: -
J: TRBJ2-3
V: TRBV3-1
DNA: TGTGCCAGCAGCCGGACGCGGACCACAGATACGCAGTATTTT
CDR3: CASSRTRTTDTQYF

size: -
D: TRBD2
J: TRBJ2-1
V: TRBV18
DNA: TGTGCCAGCTCACCGATGGGACCCCCACTAGCGGGAGCTGGGCAGTTCTTC
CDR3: CASSPMGPPLAGAGQFF

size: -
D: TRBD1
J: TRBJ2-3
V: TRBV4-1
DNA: TGCGTCAGCAGCCAACCGGGACAGGACCCCGTGAGCGCCTACACAGATACGCAGTATTTT
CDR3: CVSSQPGQDPVSAYTDTQYF

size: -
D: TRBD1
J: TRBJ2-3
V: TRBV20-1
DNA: TGCAGTGCTACCTTCGGACAGGGGGAGCGGGATACGCAGTATTTT
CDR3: CSATFGQGERDTQYF

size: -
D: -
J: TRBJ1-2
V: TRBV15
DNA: TGTGCCATCTACGGGGACTATGGCTACACCTTC
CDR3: CAIYGDYGYTF

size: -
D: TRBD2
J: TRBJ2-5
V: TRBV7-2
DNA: TGTGCCAGCAGCCAAGCGGGGGGAATAGAGACCCAGTACTTC
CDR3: CASSQAGGIETQYF

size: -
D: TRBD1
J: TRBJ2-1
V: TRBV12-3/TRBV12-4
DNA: TGTGCCAGCAGTCCCCCAATGAGGGGGCTTTCCTGCAATGAGCAGTTCTTC
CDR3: CASSPPMRGLSCNEQFF

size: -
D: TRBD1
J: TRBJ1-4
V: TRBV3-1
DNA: TGTGCCAGCAGCCCCGGGACAGGGGGCGAGGGTAATGAAAAACTGTTTTTT
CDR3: CASSPGTGGEGNEKLFF

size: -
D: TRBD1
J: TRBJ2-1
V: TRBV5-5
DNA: TGTGCCAGCAGCTTGCAAGGGACAGTGGATGCCAATGAGCAGTTCTTC
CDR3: CASSLQGTVDANEQFF

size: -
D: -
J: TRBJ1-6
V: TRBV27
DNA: TGTGCCAGCAGTCTACCAGATAATTCACCCCTCCACTTT
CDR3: CASSLPDNSPLHF

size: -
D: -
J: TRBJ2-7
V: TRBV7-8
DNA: TGTGCCAGCAGGCCACAGAGCTCCTACGAGCAGTACTTC
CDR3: CASRPQSSYEQYF

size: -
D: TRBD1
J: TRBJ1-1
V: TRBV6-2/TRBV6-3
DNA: TGTGCCAGCAGGACAGGGGCTCGGCCCCTTCTCCGGGTCATGAACACTGAAGCTTTCTTT
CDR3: CASRTGARPLLRVMNTEAFF

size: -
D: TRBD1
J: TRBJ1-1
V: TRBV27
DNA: TGTGCCAGCAGTCCTCAATGGACAGGGCGTAGGGCTGAAGCTTTCTTT
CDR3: CASSPQWTGRRAEAFF

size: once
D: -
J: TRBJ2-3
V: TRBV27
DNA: TGTGCCAGCAGTTTACTGGGGGCGCGGGCGATTGGGACAGATACGCAGTATTTT
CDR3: CASSLLGARAIGTDTQYF

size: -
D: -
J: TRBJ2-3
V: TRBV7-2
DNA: TGTGCCAGCAGCTTAGTCGCAACTACTAGCACAGATACGCAGTATTTT
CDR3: CASSLVATTSTDTQYF

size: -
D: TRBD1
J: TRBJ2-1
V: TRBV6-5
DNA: TGTGCCAGCAGTCGGACAGGGGTTCTCGACAATGAGCAGTTCTTC
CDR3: CASSRTGVLDNEQFF

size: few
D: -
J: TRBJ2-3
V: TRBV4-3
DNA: TGCGCCAGCAGCCAAGATTTCCGCGGGGCCAATACGCAGTATTTT
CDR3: CASSQDFRGANTQYF

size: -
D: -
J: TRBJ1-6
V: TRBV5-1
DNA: TGCGCCAGCGGCCAACCGACGGACCGGAGCTCCTATAATTCACCCCTCCACTTT
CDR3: CASGQPTDRSSYNSPLHF

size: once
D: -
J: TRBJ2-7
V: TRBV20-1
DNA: TGCAGTGCTAGTCCTCGGGACGACCCCTACGAGCAGTACTTC
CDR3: CSASPRDDPYEQYF

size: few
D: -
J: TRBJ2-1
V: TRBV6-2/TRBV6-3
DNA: TGTGCCAGCAGTTGGAAGCCCCCCACTAGCCGATCGAACAATGAGCAGTTCTTC
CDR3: CASSWKPPTSRSNNEQFF